This TCR beta chain was observed in a study of T cell repertoires in aging, cancer and after chemotherapy. Multiplex touch-down PCR with TRB-A/B primers amplified rearranged V-D-J TRB sequences. TCRdb recomputed calls from the multiplex PCR reads with MiXCR, one row per CDR3 protein. Of over 8,500 distinct CDR3 sequences in the sample, 30% to 40% were seen once. TCR beta rearrangements were amplified from peripheral blood genomic DNA. The sequence derives from a human donor in good health. What was sequenced was blood.

The CDR3 is CASSPVGGNTIYF. CDR3 DNA: TGTGCCAGCAGCCCGGTGGGAGGAAACACCATATATTTT. This sequence joins TRBV7-2 and TRBJ1-3; D gene unclear. CDR3 length equals 13 residues. V lost 5 bases and J 4 bases, leaving 9 bases between the germline ends. Per germline, CDR1 SGHTA and CDR2 FQGNSA.